The source of this TCR beta chain is a study of blood T cell repertoires in COVID-19. For the study at large: Sites in the United States, Italy and Spain provided acute and convalescent COVID-19 samples. PBMCs, B-cell-depleted T cells, or T cells provided the cDNA or gDNA that made up the material.

Note on this clone: No conserved phenylalanine or tryptophan is present at the end of the CDR3, so a read error is the likely explanation. The limits of the CDR3 on the DNA are not certain, so only TCRdb's listed CDR3 is given.

Per the original data handling: Reference gene primer amplification gave nucleated cell count estimates. Assay: immunoSEQ multiplex PCR; the TCRdb copy retains only in-frame clones and omits some. V and J calls plus clone size are reproduced from that table; the DNA served to infer D and trimming. Of 200,000 to 300,000 clones in the sample, roughly 83% were seen once. CDR1 MNHNS and CDR2 SASEGT come from the germline V gene. The CDR3 is 13 amino acids in total, end residues counted. The V gene is TRBV6-1, the J gene TRBJ1-1; TRBD1 reflects the table's D call only, with no check against the DNA. The sequenced material came from peripheral blood. The source is a man at least 80 years old with acute or convalescent COVID-19. The CDR3 here is CASSDGWTGAWEI.